The next 25 T cell receptor beta chains were all read from a single sample in a study of technical replicates of blood from a few donors. The repertoire was sequenced with immunoSEQ multiplex PCR; TCRdb's copy has only in-frame clones and lacks some. This sample has around 30,000 clones, with more than 80% found just once. Sequenced material: PBMCs. The receptors derive from a human donor in good health. Some clones in this sample may be carry-over from other donors' samples.

The rearrangement joins TRBV7-2 to TRBJ2-3; 13 bases agree with TRBD2. V lost 3 bases and J lost 5; bases outside the gene matches: 5. The germline V gene has CDR1 SGHTA and CDR2 FQGNSA. CDR3 length equals 16 residues. The CDR3 loop is CASSFDGTSGKDTQYF. In DNA, the CDR3 is TGTGCCAGCAGCTTCGACGGGACTAGCGGGAAAGATACGCAGTATTTT.

This clone was recorded once. This sequence joins TRBV7-6 and TRBJ2-2, with 7 bases fitting TRBD2. Germline V gene data show CDR1 as SGHVS and CDR2 as FNYEAQ. Trimming took 3 bases from V and 0 from J; bases not matched to a gene: 4. This CDR3 contains 16 residues. Written as DNA, the CDR3 is TGTGCCAGCAGCTTTGCCGGGACTACGAACACCGGGGAGCTGTTTTTT. Its protein is CASSFAGTTNTGELFF.

The rearrangement uses TRBV2 and TRBJ1-6; maybe TRBD1 (5 bases). The CDR3 extends over 18 amino acids. The V gene's germline CDR1 is SNHLY and CDR2 FYNNEI. Deletions cut 2 bases from V and 7 bases from J, with 21 bases between. The chain's CDR3 is CASSEKGSVAGHNSPLHF. In DNA form, the CDR3 reads TGTGCCAGCAGTGAAAAGGGTTCGGTTGCGGGGCACAATTCACCCCTCCACTTT.

The rearrangement joins TRBV5-5 to TRBJ1-2; D may be TRBD1 (6 bases). CDR3 length: 15 amino acids. Germline V CDR1 and CDR2: SGHKS, YYEKEE (reference sequence). Trimming cost V 2 bases and J 1 base, with 12 bases left between them. The CDR3: CASSLGQNHNYGYTF. Written as DNA, the CDR3 is TGTGCCAGCAGCTTAGGACAGAATCATAACTATGGCTACACCTTC. The complete variable domain, with remaining parts taken from reference TRBV5-5 and TRBJ1-2, reads DAGVTQSPTHLIKTRGQQVTLRCSPISGHKSVSWYQQVLGQGPQFIFQYYEKEERGRGNFPDRFSARQFPNYSSELNVNALLLGDSALYLCASSLGQNHNYGYTFGSGTRLTVV.

This clone was seen once. The rearrangement uses TRBV19 and TRBJ1-1; 7 bases fit TRBD1. The V and J ends lost 6 bases and 4 bases, in that order; junction bases with no gene match: 5. The CDR3 contains 13 residues. Germline assignment: CDR1 LNHDA and CDR2 SQIVND (reference sequence). The CDR3 here is CASRKGAVTEAFF. CDR3 nucleotides: TGTGCCAGTAGAAAGGGGGCGGTCACTGAAGCTTTCTTT.

This clone was counted a few times. The DNA for the CDR3 is TGCGCCAGCAGCCAAGAACCAGGGGCTGGTGAGCAGTTCTTC. This encodes CASSQEPGAGEQFF. V and J are TRBV4-3 and TRBJ2-1, with D possibly matching TRBD1 (6 bases). Trimming shortened V by 0 bases and J by 9 bases, and 12 bases separated the two germline ends. Germline-derived CDR1 and CDR2 are LGHNA and YSLEER. The CDR3 is made up of 14 amino acids.

V and J are TRBV7-8 and TRBJ2-1; D is unresolved. Germline CDR1 and CDR2: SGHVS and FQNEAQ. Trimming stripped 3 bases from V and 1 base from J, with 7 bases between. The CDR3 covers 14 residues. CDR3 DNA: TGTGCCAGCAGCTTCCGTCGGTCCTACAATGAGCAGTTCTTC. Its protein is CASSFRRSYNEQFF. The whole variable domain, filled in from reference TRBV7-8 and TRBJ2-1, reads GAGVSQSPRYKVAKRGQDVALRCDPISGHVSLFWYQQALGQGPEFLTYFQNEAQLDKSGLPSDRFFAERPEGSVSTLKIQRTQQEDSAVYLCASSFRRSYNEQFFGPGTRLTVL.

This rearrangement joins TRBV7-2 to TRBJ1-3; no firm D call. This CDR3 has 12 amino acids. V lost 8 bases, J lost 2 bases, and 7 bases lay in between. In germline, CDR1 is SGHTA, CDR2 FQGNSA. The chain's CDR3 is CASSPAGNTIYF. CDR3 nucleotide sequence: TGTGCCAGCTCCCCAGCTGGAAACACCATATATTTT.

The chain is built from TRBV27 and TRBJ2-3; 14 positions match TRBD2. Germline values: CDR1 MNHEY, CDR2 SMNVEV (reference sequence). CDR3 length: 17 amino acids. The trim removed 6 bases at V and 3 bases at J, leaving 8 bases unmatched. DNA for the CDR3: TGTGCCAGCAGGCCGGGACTAGCGGGAGTCGGGACAGATACGCAGTATTTT. It translates to CASRPGLAGVGTDTQYF.

CDR3 sequence (DNA): TGTGCCAGCAGACAGACAGGGGATAATTCACCCCTCCACTTT. Amino acid sequence: CASRQTGDNSPLHF. This chain joins TRBV2 and TRBJ1-6, with 8 bases fitting TRBD1. This CDR3 has 14 residues. Per the germline V gene, CDR1 is SNHLY and CDR2 is FYNNEI. The V and J ends lost 6 bases and 5 bases, in that order; junction bases with no gene match: 3.

This chain joins TRBV11-2 and TRBJ2-6; no clear D gene. Per the germline V gene, CDR1 is SGHAT and CDR2 is FQNNGV. Trimming stripped 4 bases from V and 0 bases from J, with 10 bases between. The CDR3 consists of 16 residues. CDR3 sequence reads: CASSSSPNSGANVLTF. CDR3 DNA sequence: TGTGCCAGCAGCTCCTCCCCTAACTCTGGGGCCAACGTCCTGACTTTC.

The J gene is TRBJ2-7, the V gene TRBV6-5; TRBD1 might be the D (6 bases). The CDR3 sequence is 11 residues long. Germline-derived CDR1 and CDR2 are MNHEY and SVGAGI. Trimming stripped 6 bases from V and 4 bases from J, with 7 bases between. CDR3 DNA sequence: TGTGCCAGCAGCGACAGGTACGAGCAGTACTTC. Translated: CASSDRYEQYF.

The rearrangement links TRBV7-9 to TRBJ1-5, with 8 nucleotides matching TRBD1. This CDR3 is 14 amino acids long. V trimming: 4 bases; J trimming: 2 bases; junction bases outside the gene matches: 1. Germline lookup yields CDR1 SEHNR and CDR2 FQNEAQ (reference sequence). The CDR3 protein is CASSSDRGNQPQHF. The CDR3, as DNA: TGTGCCAGCAGCTCGGACAGGGGCAATCAGCCCCAGCATTTT.

The chain employs TRBV30 and TRBJ2-1; D is ambiguous. Trimming shortened V by 0 bases and J by 7 bases, and 4 bases separated the two germline ends. CDR3 size: 11 residues. Germline V gives CDR1 GTSNPN, CDR2 SVGIG (reference sequence). The CDR3 here is CAWSVYNEQFF. As DNA, the CDR3 is TGTGCCTGGAGTGTGTATAATGAGCAGTTCTTC. Full variable domain (rest looked up from reference TRBV30 and TRBJ2-1): SQTIHQWPATLVQPVGSPLSLECTVEGTSNPNLYWYRQAAGRGLQLLFYSVGIGQISSEVPQNLSASRPQDRQFILSSKKLLLSDSGFYLCAWSVYNEQFFGPGTRLTVL.

The genes are TRBV29-1 and TRBJ2-1; D unresolved. The V gene lost 4 bases and the J gene lost 8 bases, with 9 bases spanning the gap. This CDR3 has 11 residues. The germline CDR1 and CDR2 sequences are SQVTM and ANQGSEA. DNA of the CDR3: TGCAGCGTTGGCTTAGATCATGAGCAGTTCTTC. As protein: CSVGLDHEQFF.

The chain uses TRBV29-1 and TRBJ2-1; 13 bases match TRBD2. V shed 6 bases, J shed 4 bases, and the junction held 3 bases outside the gene matches. CDR1 and CDR2 from the germline V gene are SQVTM and ANQGSEA. The CDR3 runs to 14 residues. CDR3 region: CSVKGLAGYNEQFF. CDR3 bases: TGCAGCGTGAAGGGACTAGCGGGGTACAATGAGCAGTTCTTC.

This clone was counted a few times. This chain connects TRBV5-4 to TRBJ2-3, with unresolved D. V was trimmed by 4 bases and J by 4 bases, leaving 10 bases between them. Germline values: CDR1 SGHNT, CDR2 YYREEE (reference sequence). The CDR3 totals 13 residues. The CDR3 sequence: CASSPLGADTQYF. DNA of the CDR3: TGTGCCAGCAGCCCGCTAGGCGCAGATACGCAGTATTTT.

This rearrangement joins TRBV6-6 to TRBJ2-7, with 7 bases identical to TRBD2. This CDR3 is built from 14 residues. After removal of 3 bases from V and 5 bases from J, the junction contained 7 bases not matched to a gene. Germline V gene data show CDR1 as MNHNY and CDR2 as SVGAGI (reference sequence). CDR3 sequence: CASSYWEGTHEQYF. As DNA, the CDR3 is TGTGCCAGCAGTTATTGGGAGGGAACCCACGAGCAGTACTTC.

This clone was picked up one time. V gene TRBV5-1 combines with J gene TRBJ2-2, with D maybe TRBD2 (6 bases). This CDR3 region has 16 residues. Germline V gene data show CDR1 as SGHRS and CDR2 as YFSETQ. The ends were cut back, 3 bases at V and 0 bases at J, with 12 bases in the middle. CDR3 sequence (DNA): TGCGCCAGCAGCTGGGAGGACTTCGCGAACACCGGGGAGCTGTTTTTT. As protein: CASSWEDFANTGELFF. Filled out from reference TRBV5-1 and TRBJ2-2, the complete variable domain reads KAGVTQTPRYLIKTRGQQVTLSCSPISGHRSVSWYQQTPGQGLQFLFEYFSETQRNKGNFPGRFSGRQFSNSRSEMNVSTLELGDSALYLCASSWEDFANTGELFFGEGSRLTVL.

The chain employs TRBV15 and TRBJ2-2; 7 positions match TRBD2. This CDR3 contains 18 residues. Looked up from germline, CDR1 is LNHNV and CDR2 is YYDKDF (reference sequence). The junction had 13 bases not matched to a gene; V was cut back by 0 bases and J by 6 bases. Here the CDR3 DNA reads TGTGCCACCAGCAGAGATCCTCTTCCGGAGAGCGGGGCCGGGGAGCTGTTTTTT. This encodes CATSRDPLPESGAGELFF.

The V call is TRBV15, the J call TRBJ1-1; D call uncertain. The CDR3 sequence is 14 residues long. CDR1 LNHNV and CDR2 YYDKDF come from the germline V gene (reference sequence). Deletions cut 4 bases from V and 4 bases from J, with 13 bases between. This CDR3 is CATSTAGRSTEAFF. CDR3 in DNA: TGTGCCACCAGCACAGCTGGGAGGTCCACTGAAGCTTTCTTT.

CDR3 DNA: TGCGCCAGCAGCGGACTAGCGGGTTTCAATGAGCAGTTCTTC. This encodes CASSGLAGFNEQFF. The chain is built from TRBV10-2 and TRBJ2-1; TRBD2 aligns across 11 bases. Per the germline V gene, CDR1 is WSHSY and CDR2 is SAAADI. The CDR3 runs 14 residues. V shed 6 bases and J 6 bases; nucleotides not matched to a gene: 4.

This rearrangement joins TRBV5-4 to TRBJ2-3, with D perhaps TRBD2 (5 bases). Between the trimmed V and J ends, which lost 1 base and 6 bases, there was a span of 12 bases. The CDR3 spans 14 residues. Germline CDR1 SGHNT, CDR2 YYREEE (reference sequence). This CDR3 is CASSLPPSSDTQYF. The CDR3 DNA reads TGTGCCAGCAGCTTGCCGCCTAGCAGCGATACGCAGTATTTT.

V usage is TRBV30 and J usage is TRBJ1-5; perhaps TRBD1 as D (5 bases). V was pared by 5 bases and J by 3 bases, with 20 bases between. This CDR3 has 16 amino acids. Germline V gene data show CDR1 as GTSNPN and CDR2 as SVGIG (reference sequence). CDR3 protein: CAWGGGGAVSNQPQHF. CDR3 bases: TGTGCCTGGGGAGGTGGAGGGGCCGTTTCCAATCAGCCCCAGCATTTT.

This chain links TRBV7-2 with TRBJ1-2; 10 nucleotides match TRBD1. There are 13 residues in the CDR3. J gave up 7 bases and V 5 bases, and 4 bases lay outside the gene matches. The V gene's germline CDR1 is SGHTA and CDR2 FQGNSA. CDR3 residues: CASSTGTGVGYTF. The CDR3 DNA reads as TGTGCCAGCAGCACCGGGACAGGGGTTGGCTACACCTTC. Together with reference TRBV7-2 and TRBJ1-2, the CDR3 gives the full variable domain: GAGVSQSPSNKVTEKGKDVELRCDPISGHTALYWYRQSLGQGLEFLIYFQGNSAPDKSGLPSDRFSAERTGGSVSTLTIQRTQQEDSAVYLCASSTGTGVGYTFGSGTRLTVV.